What follows are 5 T cell receptor beta chains derived from one specimen sequenced in a study of CD8 T cells in ankylosing spondylitis. TCRdb called the 5' RACE reads again in MiXCR, with one record for every CDR3 protein. Altogether roughly 350,000 distinct CDR3 sequences are present, roughly 8% being singletons, with the ten largest covering roughly 15%. No antigens are known for them. Study-wide findings and caveats: Blood from ankylosing spondylitis patients appeared to carry a characteristic roughly 8-variant TCR beta motif.

Sequencing was performed on blood, either unsorted or a sorted T cell fraction (not recorded which). Source of these receptors: a male donor with ankylosing spondylitis.

The V and J genes are TRBV18 and TRBJ2-7, with a weak D call TRBD2 (6 bases). The CDR3 length is 15 residues. Trimming pared 3 bases from V and 4 bases from J, leaving 16 bases between. CDR1 and CDR2 from the germline V gene are KGHSH and LQKENI. The CDR3: CASSPRAAAGYEQYF. CDR3 in DNA: TGTGCCAGCTCACCCCGGGCGGCTGCGGGGTACGAGCAGTACTTC.

V is TRBV3-1 and J is TRBJ2-7, with D uncertain. This CDR3 is 14 amino acids long. Trimming removed 2 bases from V and 2 bases from J, with 10 bases in between. Per germline, CDR1 LGHDT and CDR2 YNNKEL (reference sequence). As DNA, the CDR3 is TGTGCCAGCAGCCAACCTCGGAGCACCTACGAGCAGTACTTC. Amino acids: CASSQPRSTYEQYF.

The V and J genes are TRBV4-2 and TRBJ2-3; TRBD2 agrees at 8 bases. The CDR3 runs to 16 residues. Trimming cost V 4 bases and J 4 bases; bases outside gene matches: 10. Germline CDR1 and CDR2: LGHNA and YNFKEQ. The CDR3 reads CASSRRTGGNADTQYF. The CDR3 DNA is TGTGCCAGCAGCCGAAGGACGGGAGGGAACGCAGATACGCAGTATTTT.

This clonotype was counted a few times. This chain links TRBV29-1 with TRBJ2-7; D possibly uses TRBD1 or TRBD2 (5 bases each). The CDR3 spans 14 residues. The V and J ends lost 8 bases and 3 bases respectively, with 20 bases between them. Germline V CDR1 and CDR2: SQVTM, ANQGSEA. The CDR3 region is CSSSMGPNFYEQYF. The CDR3 DNA sequence: TGCAGCTCGTCAATGGGACCCAACTTCTACGAGCAGTACTTC.

Ten or more counts support this clonotype. The chain couples TRBV5-5 to TRBJ1-1; D perhaps matches TRBD1 (5 bases). V shed 0 bases and J shed 5 bases, with 14 bases lying between them. The length of the CDR3 is 15 residues. Germline lookup yields CDR1 SGHKS and CDR2 YYEKEE (reference sequence). The CDR3 DNA reads TGTGCCAGCAGCTTGGGGGGCGCAGGTAGAACTGAAGCTTTCTTT. Amino acids: CASSLGGAGRTEAFF.